Listed below are T cell receptor beta chains from one sample, sequenced in a study of T cells in Graves' hyperthyroidism and ophthalmopathy. TCRdb analysed the multiplex PCR reads with MiXCR anew, one entry per CDR3 protein. Seen here are about 360,000 distinct CDR3 sequences, roughly 13% observed once, and the top ten hold around 21%. The sequenced material came from blood. These receptors were obtained from a man aged 30-40 years with Graves' hyperthyroidism that later progressed to Graves' ophthalmopathy. Each CDR3 is given with its conserved first and last residue. A D gene is named only where the DNA matches it firmly. The listing skips clone size in some rows; elsewhere it reads once, few, many or a size class.

j_call | v_call | clone_size | d_call | cdr3_nt | cdr3_aa
TRBJ2-1 | TRBV20-1 | - | - | TGCAGTGCTAGAGATTTTAGGACAGTGATCTCCTTCAATGAGCAGTTCTTC | CSARDFRTVISFNEQFF
TRBJ1-4 | TRBV4-2 | - | - | TGTGCCAGCAGCCAAGATCATGGCGTTAATGAAAAACTGTTTTTT | CASSQDHGVNEKLFF
TRBJ1-5 | TRBV28 | many | - | TGTGCCAGCAGTGTACCAGCAGGGAGCAATCAGCCCCAGCATTTT | CASSVPAGSNQPQHF
TRBJ2-2 | TRBV20-1 | few | TRBD2 | TGCAGTGCTATCCTTAGCGGGGGGGCCTCCACCGGGGAGCTGTTTTTT | CSAILSGGASTGELFF
TRBJ2-2 | TRBV11-2 | many | TRBD1 | TGTGCCAGCAGCCGCGACAGGGGAGAAACCGGGGAGCTGTTTTTT | CASSRDRGETGELFF
TRBJ1-2 | TRBV19 | - | - | TGTGCCAGTAGTTCCCGGACCTCCCTCTATGGCTACACCTTC | CASSSRTSLYGYTF
TRBJ2-2 | TRBV2 | many | - | TGTGCCAGCAGCGTGGACTCGAACCCGACCGGGGAGCTGTTTTTT | CASSVDSNPTGELFF
TRBJ1-2 | TRBV5-1 | few | TRBD1 | TGCGCCAGCAGCTTGTTCAGCCTCGGGACAGGGCTTAACTATGGCTACACCTTC | CASSLFSLGTGLNYGYTF
TRBJ2-5 | TRBV3-1 | - | - | TGTGCCAGCAGCCAAGCGCAGAGCCAAGAGACCCAGTACTTC | CASSQAQSQETQYF
TRBJ2-6 | TRBV27 | few | TRBD1 | TGTGCCAGCAGTTTACTCTACCCTCAGGGGGCGCCTGGGGCCAACGTCCTGACTTTC | CASSLLYPQGAPGANVLTF
TRBJ2-1 | TRBV7-3 | many | - | TGTGCCAGCAGCTCCACGGGGGGCGGCGATGAGCAGTTCTTC | CASSSTGGGDEQFF
TRBJ2-7 | TRBV10-3 | many | TRBD1 | TGTGCCATCAGTGAGACGGACAGGGGAGAGTACGAGCAGTACTTC | CAISETDRGEYEQYF
TRBJ2-2 | TRBV9 | - | TRBD1 | TGTGCCAGCAGCACCCCCGGGACAGGGGGGACCGGGGAGCTGCTTTTT | CASSTPGTGGTGELLF
TRBJ2-7 | TRBV20-1 | - | - | TGCAGTGCCATCGCGGGGCCTCCTTACGAGCAGTACTTC | CSAIAGPPYEQYF
TRBJ1-5 | TRBV24-1 | few | - | TGTGCCACCAGTGATTTAGGGCAGTATAGCAATCAGCCCCAGCATTTT | CATSDLGQYSNQPQHF
TRBJ2-6 | TRBV10-3 | few | - | TGTGCCATCAGCCTAGGGGCAGCCTCTGGGGCCAACGTCCTGACTTTC | CAISLGAASGANVLTF
TRBJ2-7 | TRBV12-3/TRBV12-4 | many | - | TGTGCCAGCAGTGATCCAGGCAGCTCCTACGAGCAGTACTTC | CASSDPGSSYEQYF
TRBJ2-5 | TRBV28 | many | - | TGTGCCAGCAGGACGGACAGATACCAAGAGACCCAGTACTTC | CASRTDRYQETQYF
TRBJ2-7 | TRBV7-2 | many | TRBD1 | TGTGCCAGCAGCTTATCATCCGGGACAGGATTTTTCTACGAGCAGTACTTC | CASSLSSGTGFFYEQYF
TRBJ2-5 | TRBV28 | - | - | TGTGCCAGCAGTTTAATCAGCCAAGAGACCCAGTACTTC | CASSLISQETQYF
TRBJ2-1 | TRBV6-6 | many | - | TGTGCCAGCAGTTACTCCCGAGGGTCCTACAATGAGCAGTTCTTC | CASSYSRGSYNEQFF
TRBJ1-3 | TRBV5-1 | many | - | TGCGCCAGCAGCTTGTCTCCAGGGAGGTCTGGAAACACCATATATTTT | CASSLSPGRSGNTIYF